Here is one TCR beta chain with its context. The data were obtained in a study of blood T cell repertoires in COVID-19. The overall study: COVID-19 samples collected from the United States, Italy and Spain covered acute and convalescent phases. PBMCs, B-cell-depleted T cells, or T cells provided the cDNA or gDNA that made up the material.

J gave up 1 base and V 2 bases, and 5 bases lay outside the gene matches. The CDR3 has 16 residues. Germline values: CDR1 SGHNT, CDR2 YYREEE (reference sequence). Authors' methods: Amplified reference gene primers provided the basis for estimating nucleated cell counts. Produced via immunoSEQ multiplex PCR; TCRdb's table is partial and in-frame only. That table supplies the V and J calls and clone size; D and trimming were determined from the DNA. The top ten hold around 4.1% of the sample, which has roughly 250,000 clones, around 80% seen once. The TCR was taken from a woman in her thirties or forties with active or convalescent COVID-19. The chain joins TRBV5-4 to TRBJ2-3; the match to TRBD2 covers 9 bases. Sample: peripheral blood. The CDR3 DNA is TGTGCCAGCAGCTTACGACTAGCGGCTCGCACAGATACGCAGTATTTT. This gives the protein CASSLRLAARTDTQYF.